A selection of T cell receptor beta chains follows, all from one sample in a study of control samples from healthy donors and cancer patients. Measured with immunoSEQ multiplex PCR; TCRdb has only the in-frame clones, and not every one. The sample includes about 83,000 clones, 91% of them seen just once. The material sequenced was blood. The receptor set was obtained from a man aged 50 to 60 in good health. Both conserved end residues are part of each CDR3. The order of the fields is D gene, clone size, V gene, J gene, CDR3 DNA, CDR3 protein. A D gene is named only where the DNA matches it firmly. Where a row states a size, it is once, few, many or the class of an expanded clone; other rows omit it.

d_gene: NA; abundance: once; v_gene: TRBV19; j_gene: TRBJ1-1; CDR3nt: TGTGCCAGTAGTATTGGGGGGCAATCGACTGAAGCTTTCTTT; CDR3aa: CASSIGGQSTEAFF
d_gene: NA; abundance: NA; v_gene: TRBV3-1/TRBV3-2; j_gene: TRBJ1-2; CDR3nt: TGTGCCAGCAGCCTCTCCATTGGCAGGGGCGCGAGGGGCTACACCTTC; CDR3aa: CASSLSIGRGARGYTF
d_gene: NA; abundance: NA; v_gene: TRBV24-1; j_gene: TRBJ1-3; CDR3nt: TGTGCCACCAGTGACCCTGGAAACACCATATATTTT; CDR3aa: CATSDPGNTIYF
d_gene: TRBD2; abundance: NA; v_gene: TRBV11-1; j_gene: TRBJ2-2; CDR3nt: TGTGCCAGCAGCCCCAGGACTAGGTCCACCACCGGGGAGCTGTTTTTT; CDR3aa: CASSPRTRSTTGELFF
d_gene: NA; abundance: NA; v_gene: TRBV9; j_gene: TRBJ1-5; CDR3nt: TGTGCCAGCAGCTCAAAGACCGGGCTCAATCAGCCCCAGCATTTT; CDR3aa: CASSSKTGLNQPQHF
d_gene: NA; abundance: NA; v_gene: TRBV3-1/TRBV3-2; j_gene: TRBJ2-5; CDR3nt: TGTGCCAGCAGCAAGGGGACGGGGCGAGAGACCCAGTACTTC; CDR3aa: CASSKGTGRETQYF
d_gene: TRBD1; abundance: NA; v_gene: TRBV9; j_gene: TRBJ2-7; CDR3nt: TGTGCCAGCAGCGGAACGGGACAGAGGGGCGGCGAGCAGTACTTC; CDR3aa: CASSGTGQRGGEQYF
d_gene: TRBD1; abundance: once; v_gene: TRBV7-8; j_gene: TRBJ2-2; CDR3nt: TGTGCCAGCAGCTGGGGGACAGCGAACACCGGGGAGCTGTTTTTT; CDR3aa: CASSWGTANTGELFF
d_gene: NA; abundance: NA; v_gene: TRBV10-3; j_gene: TRBJ1-2; CDR3nt: TGTGCCATCAGCCGGGACACAAGTAACTATGGCTACACCTTC; CDR3aa: CAISRDTSNYGYTF
d_gene: NA; abundance: NA; v_gene: TRBV10-3; j_gene: TRBJ1-1; CDR3nt: TGTGCCGCCCGGTGGGGGAGGGACACTGAAGCTTTCTTT; CDR3aa: CAARWGRDTEAFF
d_gene: NA; abundance: NA; v_gene: TRBV19; j_gene: TRBJ2-1; CDR3nt: TGTGCCAGTAGTCCCCTAGGAGCGGCCGCCTACAATGAGCAGTTCTTC; CDR3aa: CASSPLGAAAYNEQFF
d_gene: NA; abundance: NA; v_gene: TRBV4-1; j_gene: TRBJ1-1; CDR3nt: TGCGCCAGCAGCGAACGATGGACGGCGAACACTGAAGCTTTCTTT; CDR3aa: CASSERWTANTEAFF
d_gene: TRBD1; abundance: NA; v_gene: TRBV9; j_gene: TRBJ1-3; CDR3nt: TGTGCCAGCAGTTACGGACAGGGGTTAAGCTCTGGAAACACCATATATTTT; CDR3aa: CASSYGQGLSSGNTIYF
d_gene: TRBD1; abundance: NA; v_gene: TRBV7-2; j_gene: TRBJ1-2; CDR3nt: TGTGCCAGCAGCTTCCAGGGACAGTACGGCTACACCTTC; CDR3aa: CASSFQGQYGYTF
d_gene: TRBD1; abundance: NA; v_gene: TRBV19; j_gene: TRBJ2-2; CDR3nt: TGTGCCAGTAGGATACCACAGGGGAGCACCGGGGAGCTGTTTTTT; CDR3aa: CASRIPQGSTGELFF
d_gene: NA; abundance: NA; v_gene: TRBV5-6; j_gene: TRBJ1-1; CDR3nt: TGTGCCAGCAGCTTGGAGTTGAGGGAAGCTTTCTTT; CDR3aa: CASSLELREAFF
d_gene: NA; abundance: NA; v_gene: TRBV19; j_gene: TRBJ2-3; CDR3nt: TGTGCCAGTAGTCCGGGACCCCCGAAGCGAGATACGCAGTATTTT; CDR3aa: CASSPGPPKRDTQYF
d_gene: NA; abundance: NA; v_gene: TRBV6-5; j_gene: TRBJ1-1; CDR3nt: TGTGCCAGTTTCGGGGTCACCTCCATGAACACTGAAGCTTTCTTT; CDR3aa: CASFGVTSMNTEAFF
d_gene: NA; abundance: NA; v_gene: TRBV3-1/TRBV3-2; j_gene: TRBJ1-5; CDR3nt: TGTGCCACCAAAGATACAGGGAGCAATCAGCCCCAGCATTTT; CDR3aa: CATKDTGSNQPQHF
d_gene: TRBD1; abundance: NA; v_gene: TRBV30; j_gene: TRBJ1-3; CDR3nt: TGTGCCTGGGGCAGGGGGACTGGAAACACCATATATTTT; CDR3aa: CAWGRGTGNTIYF
d_gene: NA; abundance: NA; v_gene: TRBV4-1; j_gene: TRBJ1-1; CDR3nt: TGCGCCAGCAGCCAAGAATACACCTCAGAAGCTTTCTTT; CDR3aa: CASSQEYTSEAFF
d_gene: TRBD1; abundance: NA; v_gene: TRBV6-5; j_gene: TRBJ1-2; CDR3nt: TGTGCCAGCAGTACCGCCGGGACAGGGGGTCGGGACTACACCTTC; CDR3aa: CASSTAGTGGRDYTF
d_gene: NA; abundance: few; v_gene: TRBV7-9; j_gene: TRBJ1-1; CDR3nt: TGTGCCAGCAGCTTGATCGGGGCAGAAGCTTTCTTT; CDR3aa: CASSLIGAEAFF
d_gene: NA; abundance: NA; v_gene: TRBV4-2; j_gene: TRBJ1-4; CDR3nt: TGTGCCAGCAGCCAAGATCAGGGGACTAATGAAAAACTGTTTTTT; CDR3aa: CASSQDQGTNEKLFF
d_gene: TRBD1; abundance: NA; v_gene: TRBV19; j_gene: TRBJ1-4; CDR3nt: TGTGCCAGTAGTAAGGGACAGGCTGAAAAACTGTTTTTT; CDR3aa: CASSKGQAEKLFF
d_gene: NA; abundance: once; v_gene: TRBV7-2; j_gene: TRBJ2-2; CDR3nt: TGTGCCAGCAGACTCACAGGGACCGGGGAGCTGTTTTTT; CDR3aa: CASRLTGTGELFF
d_gene: NA; abundance: NA; v_gene: TRBV7-6; j_gene: TRBJ2-5; CDR3nt: TGTGCCAGTTCCCTGGGCAGCGCCGAGACCCAGTACTTC; CDR3aa: CASSLGSAETQYF
d_gene: TRBD1; abundance: once; v_gene: TRBV10-3; j_gene: TRBJ1-3; CDR3nt: TGTGCCTCAACAGGGGGTGGTGGAAACACCATATATTTT; CDR3aa: CASTGGGGNTIYF
d_gene: TRBD1; abundance: NA; v_gene: TRBV6-6; j_gene: TRBJ2-2; CDR3nt: TGTGCCAGCAGTAGTGGGACAGGACACACCGGGGAGCTGTTTTTT; CDR3aa: CASSSGTGHTGELFF
d_gene: NA; abundance: NA; v_gene: TRBV3-1/TRBV3-2; j_gene: TRBJ2-5; CDR3nt: TGTGCCAGCAGCCAAGACCTAGGGGGATCGGTGACCCAGTACTTC; CDR3aa: CASSQDLGGSVTQYF
d_gene: NA; abundance: once; v_gene: TRBV6-2/TRBV6-3; j_gene: TRBJ2-1; CDR3nt: TGTGCCAGCAGTTACCCCCTTCGACCCCTTCGGAACAATGAGCAGTTCTTC; CDR3aa: CASSYPLRPLRNNEQFF
d_gene: TRBD1; abundance: NA; v_gene: TRBV11-2; j_gene: TRBJ1-1; CDR3nt: TGTGCCAGCAGTTTTGGACAGGGTTTGACTGAAGCTTTCTTT; CDR3aa: CASSFGQGLTEAFF
d_gene: TRBD1; abundance: once; v_gene: TRBV27; j_gene: TRBJ1-1; CDR3nt: TGTGCCAGCAGTTTATCGTGGTCCCGGGACAGGGGACCGAACACTGAAGCTTTCTTT; CDR3aa: CASSLSWSRDRGPNTEAFF
d_gene: NA; abundance: NA; v_gene: TRBV25-1; j_gene: TRBJ1-1; CDR3nt: TGTGCCAGCAGTGAAACAGTGAACACTGAAGCTTTCTTT; CDR3aa: CASSETVNTEAFF
d_gene: TRBD2; abundance: NA; v_gene: TRBV6-5; j_gene: TRBJ2-3; CDR3nt: TGTGCCATCGCGGCCCGGGGGGGGGCGTCAGATACGCAGTATTTT; CDR3aa: CAIAARGGASDTQYF
d_gene: NA; abundance: NA; v_gene: TRBV3-1/TRBV3-2; j_gene: TRBJ1-1; CDR3nt: TGTGCCAGCAGCCAAGGAGTCAGGGGTAAGGCTTTCTTT; CDR3aa: CASSQGVRGKAFF
d_gene: NA; abundance: NA; v_gene: TRBV5-6; j_gene: TRBJ2-1; CDR3nt: TGTGCCAGCAGCTTGTTCATGACGAATGAGCAGTTCTTC; CDR3aa: CASSLFMTNEQFF
d_gene: TRBD1; abundance: NA; v_gene: TRBV7-9; j_gene: TRBJ1-2; CDR3nt: TGTGCCAGCAGCTCGGGACAGCTCTACACCTTC; CDR3aa: CASSSGQLYTF
d_gene: NA; abundance: once; v_gene: TRBV5-1; j_gene: TRBJ1-2; CDR3nt: TGCGCCAGCAGTTTAGCCAGAGGGCCTAACTATGGCTACACCTTC; CDR3aa: CASSLARGPNYGYTF
d_gene: NA; abundance: NA; v_gene: TRBV27; j_gene: TRBJ2-7; CDR3nt: TGTGCCAGCAGCTCACAGGGCTACGAGCAGTACTTC; CDR3aa: CASSSQGYEQYF
d_gene: NA; abundance: NA; v_gene: TRBV19; j_gene: TRBJ1-3; CDR3nt: TGTGCCAGTAGTATCAACAGGGACGGAAACACCATATATTTT; CDR3aa: CASSINRDGNTIYF
d_gene: TRBD1; abundance: NA; v_gene: TRBV2; j_gene: TRBJ1-2; CDR3nt: TGTGCCAGCAGTGCGAAGAGGCAGGGGGCAAATGGCTACACCTTC; CDR3aa: CASSAKRQGANGYTF
d_gene: NA; abundance: NA; v_gene: TRBV5-1; j_gene: TRBJ1-1; CDR3nt: TGCGCCAGCAGCTCTTTACAGGGATTGAACACTGAAGCTTTCTTT; CDR3aa: CASSSLQGLNTEAFF
d_gene: NA; abundance: NA; v_gene: TRBV10-3; j_gene: TRBJ1-2; CDR3nt: TGTGCCATCAGACATCAGGAGTCCTATGGCTACACCTTC; CDR3aa: CAIRHQESYGYTF
d_gene: NA; abundance: few; v_gene: TRBV5-6; j_gene: TRBJ2-7; CDR3nt: TGTGCCAGCCGTCTTTTTTGGAAGAGCTCCTACGAGCAGTACTTC; CDR3aa: CASRLFWKSSYEQYF